These T cell receptor beta chains were read from a single sample in a study of cytomegalovirus exposure and HLA in healthy donors. Repertoires were generated with immunoSEQ multiplex PCR, while TCRdb's copy carries only in-frame clones and drops some. Of around 150,000 clones in the sample, around four fifths are singletons; the top ten hold about 3.4%. Material: PBMCs. The receptors here all came from a male donor in good health and CMV-seronegative. Both conserved end residues are part of each CDR3. A D gene is named only where the DNA matches it firmly. Only some rows state a clone size, as once, few, many or a class for expanded clones.

TRBV4-3	TRBJ2-7	-	TRBD2	CASSQDLSLAGYEQYF	TGCGCCAGCAGCCAAGATTTGTCACTAGCGGGCTACGAGCAGTACTTC
TRBV7-9	TRBJ1-1	-	-	CSSSFGGSTEAFF	TGTTCCAGCAGCTTTGGGGGGTCTACTGAAGCTTTCTTT
TRBV18	TRBJ2-1	-	TRBD1	CASSLRDRGAAGVYNEQFF	TGTGCCAGCTCGCTCCGGGACAGGGGAGCAGCGGGGGTGTACAATGAGCAGTTCTTC
TRBV9	TRBJ2-7	-	TRBD2	CASSVGASGSYEQYF	TGTGCCAGCAGCGTAGGAGCTAGCGGTTCTTACGAGCAGTACTTC
TRBV7-8	TRBJ2-2	-	-	CASSSSVNTGELFF	TGTGCCAGCAGCTCTTCTGTGAACACCGGGGAGCTGTTTTTT
TRBV11-1	TRBJ2-7	-	-	CASSFEHGPGVEQYF	TGTGCCAGCAGCTTTGAACACGGGCCAGGGGTCGAGCAGTACTTC
TRBV9	TRBJ2-1	-	TRBD2	CASSAPRTSGDYNEQFF	TGTGCCAGCAGCGCCCCACGGACTAGCGGGGACTACAATGAGCAGTTCTTC
TRBV15	TRBJ2-7	-	-	CATSRGTGRSYEQYF	TGTGCCACCAGCAGAGGGACGGGAAGGTCCTACGAGCAGTACTTC
TRBV7-2	TRBJ1-3	-	-	CASSLRGGGNTIYF	TGTGCCAGCAGCTTACGGGGGGGAGGAAACACCATATATTTT
TRBV7-6	TRBJ1-2	few	-	CASSSETRGGYTF	TGTGCCAGCAGCTCTGAAACTCGAGGGGGCTACACCTTC
TRBV30	TRBJ1-3	-	-	CAWRGLVVLASGNTIYF	TGTGCCTGGAGGGGACTCGTGGTTCTAGCTTCTGGAAACACCATATATTTT
TRBV14	TRBJ2-5	-	-	CASSQEKLRWQETQYF	TGTGCCAGCAGCCAAGAAAAACTCAGGTGGCAAGAGACCCAGTACTTC
TRBV19	TRBJ2-7	-	-	CASSRRDQGYEQYF	TGTGCCAGTAGTCGTAGGGATCAGGGTTACGAGCAGTACTTC
TRBV7-6	TRBJ2-1	-	TRBD2	CASSSPDSGNYNEQFF	TGTGCCAGCAGCTCACCCGACAGCGGGAACTACAATGAGCAGTTCTTC
TRBV7-9	TRBJ2-5	-	-	CASSRGRVETQYF	TGTGCCAGCAGCCGAGGGCGAGTAGAGACCCAGTACTTC
TRBV7-6	TRBJ2-2	once	-	CASSQPTQNTGELFF	TGTGCCAGCTCCCAACCGACTCAAAACACCGGGGAGCTGTTTTTT